This T cell receptor (beta chain) was found in a study of blood T cell repertoires in COVID-19. Deletions cut 3 bases from V and 4 bases from J, with 13 bases between. CDR3 length: 15 residues. The germline V gene encodes CDR1 MDHEN and CDR2 SYDVKM. Original methodology: Amplification with reference gene primers provided the estimates of nucleated cell counts. Clones were sequenced by immunoSEQ multiplex PCR, and TCRdb holds only the in-frame ones, with some missing. The V and J calls and the clone size are those of that table, but D and trimming were determined from the DNA. Among 65,000 to 90,000 clones listed, more than 70% were seen once.

The clonotype originates from a woman older than 75 in a cohort sampled during active or convalescent COVID-19. Sequences were obtained from peripheral blood. The chain employs TRBV28 and TRBJ2-1; the D is unclear. The CDR3 DNA follows: TGTGCCAGCAGTTTCAGGCCCCATCAATACAATGAGCAGTTCTTC. Its translation is CASSFRPHQYNEQFF. Complete variable domain (other parts from reference TRBV28 and TRBJ2-1): DVKVTQSSRYLVKRTGEKVFLECVQDMDHENMFWYRQDPGLGLRLIYFSYDVKMKEKGDIPEGYSVSREKKERFSLILESASTNQTSMYLCASSFRPHQYNEQFFGPGTRLTVL.